Listed below are T cell receptor beta chains from one sample, sequenced in a study of blood T cell repertoires in COVID-19. Here immunoSEQ multiplex PCR was the method, and the copy in TCRdb shows in-frame clones only, minus some. The sample lists some 49,000 clones; approximately 95% were seen once. The sample taken for sequencing was peripheral blood. The receptors were gathered from a man aged 55 to 70 with COVID-19, enrolled during active disease. CDR3s include the opening cysteine and the closing phenylalanine or tryptophan. The D gene is left open where the match is weak. Size tells how often a clone was seen (once, few, many) or the class of an expanded clone, and some rows leave it out.

. | TRBJ1-2 | TRBV6-5 | . | TGTGCCAGCAGTTACTCGATTGGCAGGGGCTATGGCTACACCTTC | CASSYSIGRGYGYTF
TRBD1 | TRBJ1-2 | TRBV9 | . | TGTGCCAGCAGCGTAACACAGGGGGGCTATGGCTACACCTTC | CASSVTQGGYGYTF
TRBD1 | TRBJ1-1 | TRBV5-4 | few | TGTGCCAGCAGCCCTGGCGTTGGGACAGGGAGTCGGGCTTTCTTT | CASSPGVGTGSRAFF
. | TRBJ2-3 | TRBV4-3 | . | TGCGCCAGCAGCCCGACCGGGACACGGCCCACAGATACGCAGTATTTT | CASSPTGTRPTDTQYF
TRBD1 | TRBJ1-2 | TRBV12-5 | . | TGTGCTAGTGGTTCCACTCCGGGACAGTCGTCCTATGGCTACACCTTC | CASGSTPGQSSYGYTF
TRBD1 | TRBJ1-5 | TRBV19 | . | TGTGCCAGCAGTATTGGGACAGGGGGGAATCAGCCCCAGCATTTT | CASSIGTGGNQPQHF
TRBD1 | TRBJ1-1 | TRBV15 | . | TGTGCCACCAGCAGAGATCCGGGGCAGGGGGCCGCCACTGAAGCTTTCTTT | CATSRDPGQGAATEAFF
TRBD1 | TRBJ1-6 | TRBV28 | . | TGTGCCAGCTACGTAACAGGGGGCCAGTCACCCCTCCACTTT | CASYVTGGQSPLHF
. | TRBJ2-3 | TRBV24-1 | . | TGTGCCACCAGTGACCGTAGCGCGGGGGCAACAGATACGCAGTATTTT | CATSDRSAGATDTQYF
TRBD1 | TRBJ1-6 | TRBV5-1 | . | TGCGCCAGCAGCTTTTTACAGGGGTCACCCCTCCACTTT | CASSFLQGSPLHF
. | TRBJ1-3 | TRBV5-4 | once | TGTGCCAGTCGCCCCGGGGGGGACCTCTCTGGAAACACCATATATTTT | CASRPGGDLSGNTIYF
TRBD2 | TRBJ2-1 | TRBV13 | . | TGTGCCAGCAGAGGACTAGCGGGATCCGATGAGCAGTTCTTC | CASRGLAGSDEQFF
. | TRBJ1-5 | TRBV9 | . | TGTGCCAGCAGCGTACATAGCAATCAGCCCCAGCATTTT | CASSVHSNQPQHF
TRBD2 | TRBJ2-1 | TRBV2 | . | TGTGCCAGCAGTAGGGGACTATCCCTCGGGTATGAGCAGTTCTTC | CASSRGLSLGYEQFF
. | TRBJ2-1 | TRBV5-6 | . | TGTGCCAGCAGCTTGGCCTCCGGCAATGAGCAGTTCTTC | CASSLASGNEQFF
. | TRBJ1-3 | TRBV28 | . | TGTGCCAGCACCCGGGGGGTCTCGGGAAACACCATATATTTT | CASTRGVSGNTIYF
TRBD1 | TRBJ1-2 | TRBV19 | . | TGTGCCAGTAGTTTCTCGACAGGGTTGTCCGATGGCTACACCTTC | CASSFSTGLSDGYTF
TRBD2 | TRBJ2-1 | TRBV5-4 | once | TGTGCCAGCAGCTATACGACTAGCGGTAGGAATGAGCAGTTCTTC | CASSYTTSGRNEQFF
TRBD2 | TRBJ2-5 | TRBV7-2 | . | TGTGCCAGCAGCCCTCGACTAGCGGGAGATCTAAAGACCCAGTACTTC | CASSPRLAGDLKTQYF
. | TRBJ2-3 | TRBV27 | few | TGTGCCAGCAGTTTAACCCCCGACAGCGCAGATACGCAGTATTTT | CASSLTPDSADTQYF
TRBD1 | TRBJ1-6 | TRBV18 | . | TGTGCCAGCTCCCACGGACAGGGAAATAATTCACCCCTCCACTTT | CASSHGQGNNSPLHF
. | TRBJ1-4 | TRBV19 | . | TGTGCCACCTCACAGGGAAGGGGTGAAAAACTGTTTTTT | CATSQGRGEKLFF
. | TRBJ1-2 | TRBV3-1/TRBV3-2 | . | TGTGCCAGCAGCCCCGGGGGGTCTCTTCGTCGGGGCTACACCTTC | CASSPGGSLRRGYTF
. | TRBJ1-5 | TRBV10-3 | . | TGTGCCATCAGTGAAGTGGGGAGGAATCAGCCCCAGCATTTT | CAISEVGRNQPQHF
TRBD1 | TRBJ1-1 | TRBV4-2 | . | TGTGCCAGCAGCCGGGGGGACAGGAACACTGAAGCTTTCTTT | CASSRGDRNTEAFF